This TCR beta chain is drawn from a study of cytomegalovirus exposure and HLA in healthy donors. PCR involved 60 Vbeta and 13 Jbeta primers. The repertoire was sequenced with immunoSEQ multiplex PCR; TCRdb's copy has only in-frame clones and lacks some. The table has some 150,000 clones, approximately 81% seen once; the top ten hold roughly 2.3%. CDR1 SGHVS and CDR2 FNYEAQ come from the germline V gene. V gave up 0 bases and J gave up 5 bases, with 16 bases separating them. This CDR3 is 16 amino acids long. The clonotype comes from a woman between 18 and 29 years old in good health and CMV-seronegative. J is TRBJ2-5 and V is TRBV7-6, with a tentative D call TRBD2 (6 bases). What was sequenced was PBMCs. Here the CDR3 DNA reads TGTGCCAGCAGCTTAGCTGCCGGGAGCAGGTGGGAGACCCAGTACTTC. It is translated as CASSLAAGSRWETQYF.